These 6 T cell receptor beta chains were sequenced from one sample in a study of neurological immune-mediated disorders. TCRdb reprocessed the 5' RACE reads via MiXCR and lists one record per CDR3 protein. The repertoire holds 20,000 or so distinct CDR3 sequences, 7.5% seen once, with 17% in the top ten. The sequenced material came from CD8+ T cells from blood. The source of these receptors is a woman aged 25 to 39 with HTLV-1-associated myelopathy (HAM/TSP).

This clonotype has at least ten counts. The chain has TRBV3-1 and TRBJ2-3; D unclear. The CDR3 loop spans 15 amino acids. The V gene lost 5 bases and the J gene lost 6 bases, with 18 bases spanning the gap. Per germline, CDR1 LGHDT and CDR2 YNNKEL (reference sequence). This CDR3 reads CASSSTGSRHDTQYF. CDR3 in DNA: TGTGCCAGCAGCTCTACCGGGTCCCGGCATGATACGCAGTATTTT.

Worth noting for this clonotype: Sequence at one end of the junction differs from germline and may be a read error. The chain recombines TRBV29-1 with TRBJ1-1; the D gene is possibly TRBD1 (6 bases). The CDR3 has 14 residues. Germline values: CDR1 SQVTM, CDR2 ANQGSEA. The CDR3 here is CSVSGVDENTEAFF. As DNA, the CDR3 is TGCAGCGTTTCAGGGGTCGACGAAAACACTGAAGCTTTTTTT.

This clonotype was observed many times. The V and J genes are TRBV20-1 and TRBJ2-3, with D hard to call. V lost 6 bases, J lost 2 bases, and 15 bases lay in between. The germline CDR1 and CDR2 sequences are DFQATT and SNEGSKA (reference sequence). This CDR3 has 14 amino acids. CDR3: CSAMGLEDTDTQYF. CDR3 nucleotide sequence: TGCAGTGCCATGGGCCTAGAAGACACAGATACGCAGTATTTT.

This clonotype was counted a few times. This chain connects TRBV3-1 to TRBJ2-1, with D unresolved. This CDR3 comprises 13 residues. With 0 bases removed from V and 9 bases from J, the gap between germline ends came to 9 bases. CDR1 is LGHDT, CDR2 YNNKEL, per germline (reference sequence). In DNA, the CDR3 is TGTGCCAGCAGCCAAGATCACCCCTTTGAGCAGTTCTTC. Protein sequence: CASSQDHPFEQFF.

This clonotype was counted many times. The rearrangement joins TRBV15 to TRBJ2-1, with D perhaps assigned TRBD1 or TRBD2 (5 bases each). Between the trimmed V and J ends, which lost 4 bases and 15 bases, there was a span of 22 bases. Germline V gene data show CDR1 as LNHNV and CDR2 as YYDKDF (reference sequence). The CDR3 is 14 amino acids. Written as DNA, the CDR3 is TGTGCCACCAGCATCCACCGGGACGCCAGAGGTCGGTTCTTC. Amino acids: CATSIHRDARGRFF.

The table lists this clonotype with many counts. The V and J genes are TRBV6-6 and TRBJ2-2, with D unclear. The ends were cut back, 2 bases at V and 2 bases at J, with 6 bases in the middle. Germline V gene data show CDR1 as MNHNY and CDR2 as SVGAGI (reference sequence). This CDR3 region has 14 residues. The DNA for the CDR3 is TGTGCCAGCAGTTACGCGACCAACACCGGGGAGCTGTTTTTT. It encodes CASSYATNTGELFF.